These 19 T cell receptor beta chains share one sample of origin, sequenced in a study of memory CD8 T cells in hepatitis C reinfection. Repertoires were generated with immunoSEQ multiplex PCR, while TCRdb's copy carries only in-frame clones and drops some. The profile shows around 47,000 clones, approximately 87% of them singletons. The time point is: peak reinfection, 3 to 8 weeks after reinfection detection. No in vitro expansion preceded TCR sequencing of the sorted cells. The sequenced material came from naive CD8+ T cells sorted from blood. The receptors stem from a man younger than 35 with hepatitis C virus infection.

The chain couples TRBV7-2 to TRBJ2-1; D unclear. There are 13 residues in the CDR3. CDR1 is SGHTA and CDR2 is FQGNSA in the germline V gene. V lost 5 bases to trimming and J lost 6 bases, with 11 bases between them. Here the CDR3 reads CASSAPVTNEQFF. CDR3 nucleotide sequence: TGTGCCAGCAGCGCCCCGGTAACCAATGAGCAGTTCTTC.

This clone was seen just once. V and J are TRBV19 and TRBJ1-1; D remains ambiguous. The V and J ends lost 1 base and 0 bases respectively, with 9 bases between them. The CDR3 sequence is 15 residues long. The germline V gene has CDR1 LNHDA and CDR2 SQIVND (reference sequence). The CDR3 DNA is TGTGCCAGTAGTATAGGCGGCACCATGAACACTGAAGCTTTCTTT. Amino acid sequence: CASSIGGTMNTEAFF.

The chain carries TRBV6-1 and TRBJ2-7; 12 bases are a match to TRBD2. The germline CDR1 and CDR2 sequences are MNHNS and SASEGT. The ends lost 3 bases at V and 3 bases at J; junction bases unmatched: 6. The CDR3 consists of 16 residues. The CDR3 nucleotides are TGTGCCAGCAGTGAGTGGACTAGCGGGAACCACTACGAGCAGTACTTC. Protein product: CASSEWTSGNHYEQYF.

The chain recombines TRBV7-6 with TRBJ2-7; the D gene is possibly TRBD2 (5 bases). V lost 1 base to trimming and J lost 7 bases, with 17 bases between them. The CDR3 totals 15 residues. The germline V gene has CDR1 SGHVS and CDR2 FNYEAQ. The CDR3 sequence: CASSLVFRVGEEQYF. CDR3 in DNA: TGTGCCAGCAGCTTAGTTTTCAGAGTCGGGGAAGAGCAGTACTTC.

This clone showed up just a few times. The gene calls are TRBV5-6 and TRBJ2-2, with a possible D match to TRBD2 (6 bases). Germline CDR1 and CDR2: SGHDT and YYEEEE. This CDR3 comprises 15 residues. Trimming took 2 bases from V and 8 from J, leaving 16 bases between them. CDR3 nucleotide sequence: TGTGCCAGCAGCTTAGGAGGGATGATGACAGGGGAGCTGTTTTTT. This translates into CASSLGGMMTGELFF.

The V and J genes are TRBV11-2 and TRBJ2-2; the D is unclear. The germline V gene encodes CDR1 SGHAT and CDR2 FQNNGV. The length of the CDR3 is 17 residues. The V gene lost 4 bases and the J gene lost 2 bases, with 17 bases spanning the gap. The chain's CDR3 is CASSWRLVGGNTGELFF. CDR3 bases: TGTGCCAGCAGCTGGAGACTGGTGGGTGGTAACACCGGGGAGCTGTTTTTT.

This chain links TRBV7-3 with TRBJ1-1, with TRBD1 matching over 8 bases. Germline trimming cut 6 bases from V and 3 bases from J; bases unmatched to any gene: 3. Germline-derived CDR1 and CDR2 are SGHTA and FQGTGA. The CDR3 consists of 13 residues. CDR3 residues: CASRDRADTEAFF. Written as DNA, the CDR3 is TGTGCCAGCAGGGACAGGGCGGACACTGAAGCTTTCTTT.

The V call is TRBV5-5, the J call TRBJ1-1; maybe TRBD1 (5 bases). The CDR3 covers 14 residues. V was pared by 3 bases and J by 1 base, with 10 bases between. Germline CDR1 and CDR2: SGHKS and YYEKEE (reference sequence). The CDR3 DNA reads as TGTGCCAGCAGCTGGCTGGGGGGGAACACTGAAGCTTTCTTT. Amino acids: CASSWLGGNTEAFF.

The gene calls are TRBV7-6 and TRBJ1-4; D remains unclear. This CDR3 is built from 15 residues. Germline CDR1 and CDR2: SGHVS and FNYEAQ. Trimming pared 0 bases from V and 2 bases from J, leaving 7 bases between. CDR3 sequence: CASSLAAGTNEKLFF. In DNA, the CDR3 is TGTGCCAGCAGCTTAGCGGCAGGTACTAATGAAAAACTGTTTTTT.

The chain combines TRBV6-5 with TRBJ1-4, with 10 bases lining up with TRBD1. V shed 6 bases, J shed 7 bases, and the junction held 5 bases outside the gene matches. Looked up from germline, CDR1 is MNHEY and CDR2 is SVGAGI. CDR3 size: 14 residues. In nucleotides, the CDR3 is TGTGCCAGCAGCTCGGGACAGGGGAGTGAAAAACTGTTTTTT. It specifies CASSSGQGSEKLFF.

V is TRBV6-1 and J is TRBJ2-7, with TRBD1 as a possible D gene (6 bases). The germline V and J ends were trimmed by 2 bases and 3 bases, with 11 bases remaining between them. Per germline, CDR1 MNHNS and CDR2 SASEGT. CDR3 length: 14 amino acids. CDR3 coding DNA: TGTGCCAGCAGTGAATGGCACAGGGACTACGAGCAGTACGTC. It specifies CASSEWHRDYEQYV.

This clone has just one count. V is TRBV21-1 and J is TRBJ2-2; the table's D call, TRBD1, has no DNA check behind it. TRBV21-1 is tagged as a pseudogene. CDR3 length: 15 residues. CDR3 sequence: CASSKGVGGAGELFF. The CDR3 DNA is TGTGCCAGCAGCAAAGGGGTAGGGGGAGCCGGGGAGCTGTTTTTT.

This CDR3 is CSVELQGEETQYF. CDR3 DNA: TGCAGCGTTGAATTACAGGGGGAGGAGACCCAGTACTTC. The rearrangement links TRBV29-1 to TRBJ2-5; 8 bases match TRBD1. This CDR3 has 13 amino acids. Germline V lookup: CDR1 SQVTM, CDR2 ANQGSEA. Trimming took 2 bases from V and 5 from J; bases not matched to a gene: 4. The entire variable domain, with the rest obtained from reference TRBV29-1 and TRBJ2-5, is as follows: SAVISQKPSRDICQRGTSLTIQCQVDSQVTMMFWYRQQPGQSLTLIATANQGSEATYESGFVIDKFPISRPNLTFSTLTVSNMSPEDSSIYLCSVELQGEETQYFGPGTRLLVL.

The chain couples TRBV2 to TRBJ2-5; maybe TRBD2 (6 bases). Gene TRBJ2-7 matches the end of the DNA better, so the J call may be wrong. The length of the CDR3 is 14 residues. CDR1 is SNHLY, CDR2 FYNNEI, per germline. The CDR3 region is CASSDLAGSYEQYF. For the CDR3, the DNA is TGTGCCAGCAGTGACCTGGCGGGATCCTACGAGCAGTACTTC.

The rearrangement uses TRBV10-3 and TRBJ2-2; the D gene is possibly TRBD1 (6 bases). V lost 6 bases, J lost 0 bases, and 11 bases lay in between. Per germline, CDR1 ENHRY and CDR2 SYGVKD. This CDR3 is 15 amino acids long. This CDR3 reads CAISPGHSNTGELFF. DNA of the CDR3: TGTGCCATCAGCCCGGGACATTCGAACACCGGGGAGCTGTTTTTT.

This clone was detected only a few times. The rearrangement joins TRBV7-6 to TRBJ1-2, with 8 nucleotides matching TRBD1. The CDR3 covers 12 residues. The V gene's germline CDR1 is SGHVS and CDR2 FNYEAQ. The J segment lost 7 bases and the V segment lost 6 bases, leaving 4 bases of the junction unmatched. This chain's CDR3 is CASRSGGGGYTF. The CDR3 DNA reads as TGTGCCAGCAGGTCAGGGGGCGGTGGCTACACCTTC. The entire variable domain, with the rest obtained from reference TRBV7-6 and TRBJ1-2, is as follows: GAGVSQSPRYKVTKRGQDVALRCDPISGHVSLYWYRQALGQGPEFLTYFNYEAQQDKSGLPNDRFSAERPEGSISTLTIQRTEQRDSAMYRCASRSGGGGYTFGSGTRLTVV.

This clone was counted a single time. This rearrangement joins TRBV19 to TRBJ2-7; a possible D gene is TRBD2 (5 bases). Germline values: CDR1 LNHDA, CDR2 SQIVND (reference sequence). The CDR3 spans 15 residues. Trimming took 3 bases from V and 3 from J, leaving 15 bases between them. CDR3 sequence reads: CASSILEGSGYEQYF. The CDR3 coding sequence is TGTGCCAGTAGTATTCTAGAAGGGAGCGGCTACGAGCAGTACTTC.

The CDR3 DNA is TGTGCCAGCAGCTCGGAGGGGCGTAGAGACTACGAGCAGTACGTC. Translation: CASSSEGRRDYEQYV. V usage is TRBV5-8 and J usage is TRBJ2-7, with a weak D call TRBD2 (6 bases). V gave up 3 bases and J gave up 3 bases, with 16 bases separating them. Germline CDR1 SGHTS, CDR2 YDEGEE. The CDR3 extends over 15 amino acids.

V gene TRBV9 combines with J gene TRBJ1-1, with TRBD1 matching 7 bases. Germline CDR1 SGDLS, CDR2 YYNGEE. Unmatched junction bases numbered 6, after V lost 7 bases and J lost 0 bases. The CDR3 has 14 residues. The CDR3 nucleotides are TGTGCCAGCGGCTCCGGGACAGTGAACACTGAAGCTTTCTTT. Translation: CASGSGTVNTEAFF.